One sample yielded the 29 T cell receptor beta chains listed below, sequenced in a study of T cell responses to AZD1222 COVID-19 vaccine. Repertoires were generated with immunoSEQ multiplex PCR, while TCRdb's copy carries only in-frame clones and drops some. Among approximately 150,000 clones listed, approximately 93% were seen once. Sequences were derived from peripheral blood, sampled on day 0 of AZD1222 vaccination. The source of these receptors is an adult in good health.

V is TRBV2 and J is TRBJ2-5, with a tentative D call TRBD1 (5 bases). There are 13 residues in the CDR3. From germline, CDR1 is SNHLY and CDR2 FYNNEI. Trimming removed 5 bases at V and 5 bases at J, with 12 bases between. In nucleotides, the CDR3 is TGTGCCAGCAGTAAGGGGCGTGAGGAGACCCAGTACTTC. Translating gives CASSKGREETQYF.

This chain uses TRBV3-1 (or the pseudogene TRBV3-2) with TRBJ2-1; a possible D gene is TRBD1 (5 bases). The CDR3 consists of 13 residues. Germline values: CDR1 LGHDT, CDR2 YNNKEL (reference sequence). Trimming left V 2 bases short and J 10 bases short, with 12 bases between. The CDR3 spells CASSQTDQGEQFF. CDR3 coding DNA: TGTGCCAGCAGCCAAACAGACCAGGGCGAGCAGTTCTTC.

The chain combines TRBV11-2 with TRBJ2-7, with D possibly matching TRBD1 (6 bases). Germline loops: CDR1 SGHAT, CDR2 FQNNGV. V was pared by 7 bases and J by 2 bases, with 9 bases between. CDR3 size: 12 residues. DNA for the CDR3: TGTGCCAGCAACCACAGGGCCTACGAGCAGTACTTC. Translated, it gives CASNHRAYEQYF.

This clone appeared a single time. The V call is TRBV9, the J call TRBJ2-1; 10 bases are a match to TRBD1. CDR3 length: 16 residues. V lost 4 bases, J lost 7 bases, and 11 bases stayed unmatched. CDR1 is SGDLS, CDR2 YYNGEE, per germline. CDR3 loop: CASSHHTGTGANEQFF. The CDR3 DNA sequence: TGTGCCAGCAGCCACCACACCGGGACAGGGGCAAATGAGCAGTTCTTC.

The CDR3 reads CASTLLGLAGTGELFF. The CDR3 region has the DNA TGTGCCAGCACCTTGTTGGGACTAGCGGGCACCGGGGAGCTGTTTTTT. V usage is TRBV11-2 and J usage is TRBJ2-2; 12 bases map to TRBD2. The germline CDR1 and CDR2 sequences are SGHAT and FQNNGV. J lost 4 bases, V lost 7 bases, and 7 bases had no gene match. This CDR3 comprises 16 residues. The full variable domain, completed using reference TRBV11-2 and TRBJ2-2, is EAGVAQSPRYKIIEKRQSVAFWCNPISGHATLYWYQQILGQGPKLLIQFQNNGVVDDSQLPKDRFSAERLKGVDSTLKIQPAKLEDSAVYLCASTLLGLAGTGELFFGEGSRLTVL.

The J gene is TRBJ1-2, the V gene TRBV30; D is uncertain. The V and J ends lost 1 base and 3 bases respectively, with 9 bases between them. Germline CDR1 reads GTSNPN; CDR2 reads SVGIG (reference sequence). The CDR3 runs to 13 residues. CDR3 DNA: TGTGCCTGGAGTGGGCGTGGCGACTATGGCTACACCTTC. Protein: CAWSGRGDYGYTF.

V and J are TRBV30 and TRBJ1-1; no clear D gene. The CDR3 length is 12 residues. V gave up 0 bases and J gave up 10 bases, with 12 bases separating them. Germline V gene sequence: CDR1 GTSNPN, CDR2 SVGIG (reference sequence). CDR3 coding DNA: TGTGCCTGGAGTGTTCAGATCCGGGGAGCTTTCTTT. Translating it yields CAWSVQIRGAFF.

This chain links TRBV13 with TRBJ1-1; no definite D call. Germline assignment: CDR1 PRHDT and CDR2 FYEKMQ (reference sequence). V lost 8 bases and J lost 6, with 16 bases in between. The CDR3 runs 13 residues. CDR3 nucleotide sequence: TGTGCCAGCGTCGGGTGGGGTGTGCCTGAAGCTTTCTTT. Amino acids: CASVGWGVPEAFF.

The J gene is TRBJ1-2, the V gene TRBV5-4; no clear D gene. Germline-derived CDR1 and CDR2 are SGHNT and YYREEE (reference sequence). The CDR3 has 13 residues. V was clipped by 0 bases and J by 4 bases, with 7 bases between them. The DNA of the CDR3 is TGTGCCAGCAGCTTGGATCTTTCCTATGGCTACACCTTC. Translated: CASSLDLSYGYTF.

The chain employs TRBV5-4 and TRBJ2-1; 11 positions match TRBD2. Germline trimming cut 9 bases from V and 12 bases from J; bases unmatched to any gene: 11. Germline CDR1 is SGHNT and CDR2 is YYREEE (reference sequence). This CDR3 has 13 amino acids. CDR3 coding DNA: TGTGCCACCGTGGAGGTAGCGGGAGGGCGGCAGTTCTTC. Amino acids: CATVEVAGGRQFF.

V usage is TRBV14 and J usage is TRBJ2-7, with D unclear. The CDR3 covers 16 residues. Germline V gene lookup returns CDR1 SGHDN and CDR2 FVKESK. V dropped 0 bases and J dropped 4 bases, with 16 bases sitting between them. CDR3 protein: CASSQDRTPQRYEQYF. In DNA, the CDR3 is TGTGCCAGCAGCCAAGATAGGACCCCTCAGAGATACGAGCAGTACTTC.

The chain recombines TRBV9 with TRBJ2-1; no firm D call. Trimming took 0 bases from V and 9 from J, leaving 10 bases between them. CDR3 size: 13 residues. CDR1 SGDLS and CDR2 YYNGEE come from the germline V gene. The CDR3 protein is CASSVGVLAEQFF. CDR3 nucleotides: TGTGCCAGCAGCGTAGGGGTTCTCGCTGAGCAGTTCTTC.

Only one count was recorded for this clone. J is TRBJ1-3 and V is TRBV2; TRBD1 aligns across 9 bases. The trim removed 11 bases at V and 3 bases at J, leaving 8 bases unmatched. The CDR3 has 14 residues. From germline, CDR1 is SNHLY and CDR2 FYNNEI. The CDR3 sequence is CAVNRGLFGNTIYF. DNA of the CDR3: TGTGCCGTCAACAGGGGGCTTTTTGGAAACACCATATATTTT.

This chain links TRBV30 with TRBJ1-1; D call uncertain. The V gene lost 5 bases and the J gene lost 1 base, with 14 bases spanning the gap. CDR1 and CDR2 (germline): GTSNPN, SVGIG (reference sequence). This CDR3 has 14 amino acids. The CDR3 here is CAWERAGPNTEAFF. CDR3 DNA: TGTGCCTGGGAACGAGCCGGGCCGAACACTGAAGCTTTCTTT. Filled out from reference TRBV30 and TRBJ1-1, the complete variable domain reads SQTIHQWPATLVQPVGSPLSLECTVEGTSNPNLYWYRQAAGRGLQLLFYSVGIGQISSEVPQNLSASRPQDRQFILSSKKLLLSDSGFYLCAWERAGPNTEAFFGQGTRLTVV.

The rearrangement uses TRBV5-4 and TRBJ2-5; D unresolved. CDR1 and CDR2 (germline): SGHNT, YYREEE (reference sequence). This CDR3 comprises 15 residues. V dropped 2 bases and J dropped 4 bases, with 15 bases sitting between them. The CDR3 DNA reads as TGTGCCAGCAGCTTTTGGGCCAAGTTCGGAGAGACCCAGTACTTC. The encoded protein is CASSFWAKFGETQYF.

The rearrangement uses TRBV14 and TRBJ1-1; D is unclear. The V gene's germline CDR1 is SGHDN and CDR2 FVKESK. This CDR3 has 16 amino acids. V lost 1 base and J 1 base, leaving 13 bases between the germline ends. The DNA for the CDR3 is TGTGCCAGCAGCCAAGTCGCGGTCGTGGGGAACACTGAAGCTTTCTTT. Encoded protein: CASSQVAVVGNTEAFF.

The chain recombines TRBV5-1 with TRBJ2-1, with 9 bases identical to TRBD1. The germline CDR1 and CDR2 sequences are SGHRS and YFSETQ. The CDR3 is made up of 17 amino acids. V shed 0 bases and J 8 bases; nucleotides not matched to a gene: 12. This CDR3 is CASSLAARDRVFDEQFF. The CDR3 region has the DNA TGCGCCAGCAGCTTGGCCGCAAGGGACAGGGTATTCGATGAGCAGTTCTTC.

This chain joins TRBV6-4 and TRBJ1-2, with 9 bases that match TRBD1. The V gene's germline CDR1 is MRHNA and CDR2 SNTAGT. With 6 bases clipped from V and 4 bases from J, the junction kept 12 bases outside the gene matches. The CDR3 is 16 residues long. The CDR3 DNA is TGTGCCAGCAGCTCCGGGGGACAGGGAAATAGCTATGGCTACACCTTC. Residues: CASSSGGQGNSYGYTF.

The chain combines TRBV18 with TRBJ2-6; weak D call: TRBD1 (5 bases). The CDR3 sequence is 17 residues long. V gave up 3 bases and J gave up 0 bases, with 12 bases separating them. CDR1 and CDR2 from the germline V gene are KGHSH and LQKENI. The CDR3 DNA reads TGTGCCAGCTCACCGAACCTGGGGCGCTCTGGGGCCAACGTCCTGACTTTC. It yields the protein CASSPNLGRSGANVLTF.

V usage is TRBV11-3 and J usage is TRBJ2-2; D is unclear. V shed 8 bases and J shed 4 bases, with 14 bases lying between them. This CDR3 region has 14 residues. Germline-derived CDR1 and CDR2 are SGHNT and YENEEA. CDR3 nucleotides: TGTGCCAGCCAAAGGACCGCGTTCACCGGGGAGCTGTTTTTT. Translated, it gives CASQRTAFTGELFF.

The gene calls are TRBV29-1 and TRBJ1-2, with D maybe TRBD1 (5 bases). This CDR3 comprises 14 residues. CDR1 is SQVTM and CDR2 is ANQGSEA in the germline V gene. V lost 0 bases to trimming and J lost 2 bases, with 10 bases between them. The CDR3, as DNA: TGCAGCGTTGAAGAGGGGAGGGGAAACTATGGCTACACCTTC. Its protein is CSVEEGRGNYGYTF.

The rearrangement uses TRBV4-1 and TRBJ2-1; TRBD2 might be the D (5 bases). Germline V CDR1 and CDR2: MGHRA, YSYEKL. Deletions cut 2 bases from V and 1 base from J, with 12 bases between. CDR3 length: 16 residues. CDR3 protein: CASSQPGLPSYNEQFF. CDR3 nucleotide sequence: TGCGCCAGCAGCCAACCCGGACTCCCGTCCTACAATGAGCAGTTCTTC.

This clone was observed a single time. This chain uses TRBV4-1 with TRBJ1-3; perhaps TRBD1 as D (6 bases). V was cut by 4 bases and J by 4 bases, with 14 bases left in between. Germline V lookup: CDR1 MGHRA, CDR2 YSYEKL. There are 15 residues in the CDR3. Here the CDR3 DNA reads TGCGCCAGCAGCCCCGACAGGCCTGTCGGAAACACCATATATTTT. The encoded protein is CASSPDRPVGNTIYF.

This chain connects TRBV27 to TRBJ1-4; D perhaps matches TRBD1 (6 bases). V was shortened by 5 bases and J by 2 bases, with 9 bases between the two germline ends. The CDR3 length is 14 residues. Germline V gene data show CDR1 as MNHEY and CDR2 as SMNVEV (reference sequence). The CDR3 is CASSPGQTNEKLFF. In DNA form, the CDR3 reads TGTGCCAGCAGTCCCGGACAGACTAATGAAAAACTGTTTTTT.

The chain employs TRBV3-1 (or the pseudogene TRBV3-2) and TRBJ1-1; maybe TRBD1 (6 bases). The CDR3 consists of 12 residues. Germline CDR1 LGHDT, CDR2 YNNKEL (reference sequence). Trimming stripped 7 bases from V and 1 base from J, with 7 bases between. The CDR3 coding sequence is TGTGCCAGCAAGGGGGGGAACACTGAAGCTTTCTTT. Translated, it gives CASKGGNTEAFF.

This clone was seen a few times. The genes are TRBV6-6 and TRBJ2-7; a weak D match, TRBD1 (5 bases). The V gene lost 6 bases and the J gene lost 3 bases, with 9 bases spanning the gap. Germline V gene sequence: CDR1 MNHNY, CDR2 SVGAGI (reference sequence). This CDR3 spans 12 amino acids. CDR3 nucleotides: TGTGCCAGCAGCCATCAGGGCTACGAGCAGTACTTC. Translation gives CASSHQGYEQYF.

In DNA form, the CDR3 reads TGTGCCAGTCGCTACAGCGCCATATCCTCCTACGAGCAGTACTTC. The encoded protein is CASRYSAISSYEQYF. The chain recombines TRBV27 with TRBJ2-7; no clear D gene. CDR1 MNHEY and CDR2 SMNVEV come from the germline V gene (reference sequence). Trimming cost V 9 bases and J 0 bases, with 18 bases left between them. The CDR3 is 15 amino acids.

Written as DNA, the CDR3 is TGTGCCAGAAGCCACACAGGGTTTAAGACCTACGAGCAGTACTTC. It codes for CARSHTGFKTYEQYF. The V gene is TRBV5-3, the J gene TRBJ2-7; D perhaps matches TRBD1 (6 bases). TRBV5-3 is an open reading frame, and its role is uncertain. This CDR3 spans 15 amino acids. Trimming pared 4 bases from V and 2 bases from J, leaving 16 bases between.

The CDR3 protein is CASSLGLKYEQYF. The CDR3 nucleotides read TGTGCCAGCAGCTTAGGGCTGAAATACGAGCAGTACTTC. The chain uses TRBV11-2 and TRBJ2-7; no firm D call. The CDR3 consists of 13 residues. V gave up 1 base and J gave up 4 bases, with 8 bases separating them. Germline assignment: CDR1 SGHAT and CDR2 FQNNGV.